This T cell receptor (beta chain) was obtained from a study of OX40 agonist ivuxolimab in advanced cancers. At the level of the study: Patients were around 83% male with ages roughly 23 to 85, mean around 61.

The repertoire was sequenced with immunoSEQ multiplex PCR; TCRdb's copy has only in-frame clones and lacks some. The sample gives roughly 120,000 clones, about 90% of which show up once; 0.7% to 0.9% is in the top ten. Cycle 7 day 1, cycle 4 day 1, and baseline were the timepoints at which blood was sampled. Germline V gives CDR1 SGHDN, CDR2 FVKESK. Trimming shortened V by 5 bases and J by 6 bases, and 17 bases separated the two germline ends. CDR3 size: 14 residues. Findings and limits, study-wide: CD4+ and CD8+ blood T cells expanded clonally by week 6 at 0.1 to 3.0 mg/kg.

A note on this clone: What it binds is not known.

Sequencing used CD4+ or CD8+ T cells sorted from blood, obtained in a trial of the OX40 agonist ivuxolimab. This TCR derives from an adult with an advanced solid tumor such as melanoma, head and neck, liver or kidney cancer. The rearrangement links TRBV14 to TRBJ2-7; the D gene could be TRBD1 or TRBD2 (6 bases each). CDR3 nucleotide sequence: TGTGCCAGCAGCTATTCGGGGGCGTTAGTCGAGCAGTACTTC. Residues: CASSYSGALVEQYF. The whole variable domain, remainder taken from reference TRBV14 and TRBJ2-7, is EAGVTQFPSHSVIEKGQTVTLRCDPISGHDNLYWYRRVMGKEIKFLLHFVKESKQDESGMPNNRFLAERTGGTYSTLKVQPAELEDSGVYFCASSYSGALVEQYFGPGTRLTVT.